This T cell receptor beta chain derives from a study of OX40 agonist ivuxolimab in advanced cancers. Study summary: Administration of intravenous ivuxolimab to patients occurred every 2 weeks at 0.01 to 10 mg/kg. Study observations and caveats: Low normalized clonal expansion also occurred in some nonresponding patients. Antigen targets of the expanded peripheral T cells went undetermined. At 0.1 to 3.0 mg/kg and by week 6, CD4+ and CD8+ T cells in the blood had expanded clonally.

Profiling relied on immunoSEQ multiplex PCR, and the TCRdb table lists in-frame clones only, not all of them. The sample records 60,000 to 75,000 clones, roughly nine tenths being singletons. Per the germline V gene, CDR1 is SGHKS and CDR2 is YYEKEE (reference sequence). The CDR3 is 13 amino acids. V gave up 1 base and J gave up 2 bases, with 6 bases separating them. With respect to this clone: What it binds is unknown.

The sequencing used CD4+ or CD8+ T cells sorted from blood, collected in a trial of the OX40 agonist ivuxolimab. The receptor comes from an adult with an advanced solid tumor such as melanoma, head and neck, liver or kidney cancer. J is TRBJ2-5 and V is TRBV5-5; weak D call: TRBD1 (5 bases). The CDR3 sequence: CASSLYRQETQYF. The CDR3 DNA is TGTGCCAGCAGCTTGTACAGGCAAGAGACCCAGTACTTC.